The sequence of this T cell receptor beta chain was determined in a study of blood T cell repertoires in COVID-19. CDR3 length equals 15 residues. Deletions cut 1 base from V and 9 bases from J, with 18 bases between. Germline CDR1 and CDR2: LGHNA and YSLEER. The repertoire was sequenced with immunoSEQ multiplex PCR; TCRdb's copy has only in-frame clones and lacks some. This sample has fewer than 400,000 clones, with roughly 90% found just once. Residents of about two dozen US areas, aged roughly 18 to 95 years, made up the participants. The chain couples TRBV4-3 to TRBJ1-2, with D perhaps TRBD1 (6 bases). This TCR came from a man aged 60 to 75 who had recovered from COVID-19. The sequencing sample was made of PBMCs or T cells enriched from blood (not recorded which). In nucleotides, the CDR3 is TGCGCCAGCAGCCAAGCCTCCGCGGGGGGGCATCGCTACACCTTC. This translates into CASSQASAGGHRYTF.